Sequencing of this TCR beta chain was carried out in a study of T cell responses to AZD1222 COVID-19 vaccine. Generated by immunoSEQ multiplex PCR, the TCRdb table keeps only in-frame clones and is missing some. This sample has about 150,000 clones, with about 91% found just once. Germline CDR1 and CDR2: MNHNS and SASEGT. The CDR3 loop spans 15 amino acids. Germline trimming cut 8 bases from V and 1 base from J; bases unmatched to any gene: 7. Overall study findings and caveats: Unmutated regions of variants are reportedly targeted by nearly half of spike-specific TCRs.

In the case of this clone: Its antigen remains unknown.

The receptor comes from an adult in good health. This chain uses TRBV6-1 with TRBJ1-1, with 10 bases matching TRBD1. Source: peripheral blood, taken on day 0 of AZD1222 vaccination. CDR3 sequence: CASRDRGQGNTEAFF. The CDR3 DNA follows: TGTGCCAGCCGCGACAGGGGGCAAGGGAACACTGAAGCTTTCTTT.